Below are 22 T cell receptor beta chains sequenced from a single sample in a study of Graves' ophthalmopathy and Graves' hyperthyroidism. The authors amplified TCR beta CDR3 regions from RNA transcripts. The first-round RT-PCR employed HTBI primers together with the Qiagen OneStep RT-PCR kit. A multiplex PCR was then performed as the second round. TCRdb recomputed calls from the multiplex PCR reads with MiXCR, one row per CDR3 protein. The sample includes hundreds of thousands of distinct CDR3 sequences, about 20% seen only once; the top ten take around 6.9%. Specimen: peripheral blood. The receptor source for this set is a woman under 30 with stable Graves' hyperthyroidism. Some clones in this sample may be carry-over from other donors' samples.

This clonotype was seen once. The chain has TRBV2 and TRBJ1-1, with 9 bases matching TRBD1. CDR1 is SNHLY and CDR2 is FYNNEI in the germline V gene. The CDR3 contains 12 residues. The CDR3 DNA follows: TGTGCAGCCAAACAGGGGGCGCTTTTCGCTTTCTTT. Protein sequence: CAAKQGALFAFF.

There are many counts of this clonotype. The chain links TRBV6-5 to TRBJ1-6, with 8 bases that match TRBD1. Trimming cost V 2 bases and J 14 bases; bases outside gene matches: 17. CDR3 length: 17 amino acids. Germline lookup yields CDR1 MNHEY and CDR2 SVGAGI. The CDR3, as DNA: TGTGCCAGCAGTTACCCCGGGACAGGACGAATGAGAGGAACCCTCCACTTT. It specifies CASSYPGTGRMRGTLHF.

The rearrangement uses TRBV6-5 and TRBJ2-5; 9 nucleotides match TRBD1. After removal of 5 bases from V and 5 bases from J, the junction contained 12 bases not matched to a gene. The CDR3 sequence is 16 residues long. The germline V gene has CDR1 MNHEY and CDR2 SVGAGI. The CDR3 spells CASSHLLGTGKETQYF. The CDR3 bases are TGTGCCAGCAGTCACCTACTCGGGACAGGGAAGGAGACCCAGTACTTC.

CDR3 protein: CASSPRGPTDTQYF. Written as DNA, the CDR3 is TGTGCCAGCTCCCCGCGGGGACCCACAGATACGCAGTATTTT. The V gene is TRBV18, the J gene TRBJ2-3; possible D gene TRBD2, 6 bases. V dropped 6 bases and J dropped 2 bases, with 12 bases sitting between them. CDR3 length equals 14 residues. Germline V CDR1 and CDR2: KGHSH, LQKENI.

The J gene is TRBJ1-1, the V gene TRBV20-1; D is possibly TRBD1 (5 bases). The V end lost 0 bases, the J end lost 10 bases, and 18 bases lay between the germline ends. The CDR3 runs 14 residues. Germline lookup yields CDR1 DFQATT and CDR2 SNEGSKA (reference sequence). DNA of the CDR3: TGCAGTGCTAGAGAATCGTGGGGCGGCAGCCGAGCTTTCTTT. This translates into CSARESWGGSRAFF.

V is TRBV12-3 or TRBV12-4 and J is TRBJ2-5; maybe TRBD2 (6 bases). Between the trimmed V and J ends, which lost 6 bases and 2 bases, there was a span of 19 bases. The CDR3 spans 16 residues. The CDR3 here is CASSTWAGSQQETQYF. Written as DNA, the CDR3 is TGTGCCAGCAGCACTTGGGCGGGGAGTCAGCAAGAGACCCAGTACTTC.

Ten or more counts support this clonotype. This chain uses TRBV12-3 or TRBV12-4 with TRBJ1-5; no clear D gene. The CDR3 is made up of 15 amino acids. V was shortened by 5 bases and J by 0 bases, with 11 bases between the two germline ends. The CDR3 loop is CASSPQSYSNQPQHF. Here the CDR3 DNA reads TGTGCCAGCAGTCCACAGAGCTATAGCAATCAGCCCCAGCATTTT.

This clonotype was recorded many times. The genes are TRBV12-3 or TRBV12-4 and TRBJ2-7; TRBD1 matches at 11 bases. V was pared by 5 bases and J by 2 bases, with 5 bases of the junction left unmatched. This CDR3 has 15 amino acids. The CDR3 DNA reads TGTGCCAGCAGTACTGGACAGGGGGCGGCCTACGAGCAGTACTTC. This gives the protein CASSTGQGAAYEQYF.

This clonotype was seen repeatedly, ten times or more. The J gene is TRBJ2-6, the V gene TRBV5-1, with D perhaps matching TRBD1 (6 bases). CDR3 length: 16 amino acids. Germline values: CDR1 SGHRS, CDR2 YFSETQ. V was cut by 2 bases and J by 4 bases, with 13 bases left in between. The CDR3 nucleotides read TGCGCCAGCAGCTTAACAGGGACGGGCGGGGCCAACGTCCTGACTTTC. As protein: CASSLTGTGGANVLTF.

V usage is TRBV11-2 and J usage is TRBJ2-2; D may be TRBD1 (6 bases). The V gene's germline CDR1 is SGHAT and CDR2 FQNNGV. CDR3 size: 16 residues. V was trimmed by 4 bases and J by 1 base, leaving 13 bases between them. DNA for the CDR3: TGTGCCAGCAGCTCCCGATTGACAGGGAACACCGGGGAGCTGTTTTTT. Encoded protein: CASSSRLTGNTGELFF.

This clonotype showed up many times. The CDR3 spells CASSNDGTRNQPQHF. The CDR3, as DNA: TGTGCCAGTAGCAATGATGGGACCCGCAATCAGCCCCAGCATTTT. The chain links TRBV19 to TRBJ1-5; tentative D call: TRBD1 (5 bases). CDR3 length equals 15 residues. Germline-derived CDR1 and CDR2 are LNHDA and SQIVND (reference sequence). V lost 6 bases and J 2 bases, leaving 14 bases between the germline ends.

This clonotype appeared many times. J is TRBJ1-1 and V is TRBV7-3; 7 nucleotides line up with TRBD1. Germline CDR1 reads SGHTA; CDR2 reads FQGTGA. The CDR3 has 16 amino acids. Trimming removed 5 bases from V and 5 bases from J; junction bases left unmatched: 14. CDR3 sequence: CASSPGRRGRRTEAFF. DNA for the CDR3: TGTGCCAGCAGCCCAGGGCGTAGGGGGCGGAGGACTGAAGCTTTCTTT.

This clonotype was observed a few times. This chain uses TRBV19 with TRBJ2-2, with TRBD2 identical over 8 bases. V lost 1 base, J lost 6 bases, and 1 base stayed unmatched. The germline CDR1 and CDR2 sequences are LNHDA and SQIVND (reference sequence). This CDR3 spans 14 amino acids. The DNA of the CDR3 is TGTGCCAGTAGTATAGCGCGGGGGGCCGGGGAGCTGTTTTTT. Its protein product is CASSIARGAGELFF.

The V gene is TRBV11-2, the J gene TRBJ1-2, with unresolved D. Germline CDR1 is SGHAT and CDR2 is FQNNGV. The CDR3 contains 15 residues. Trimming took off 0 bases at V and 2 bases at J, with 10 bases between the two ends. CDR3 region: CASSLDVGRNYGYTF. The CDR3 nucleotides read TGTGCCAGCAGCTTAGATGTCGGCAGGAACTATGGCTACACCTTC. Combining the CDR3 with reference TRBV11-2 and TRBJ1-2 gives the whole variable domain EAGVAQSPRYKIIEKRQSVAFWCNPISGHATLYWYQQILGQGPKLLIQFQNNGVVDDSQLPKDRFSAERLKGVDSTLKIQPAKLEDSAVYLCASSLDVGRNYGYTFGSGTRLTVV.

This clonotype was recorded at least ten times. Written as DNA, the CDR3 is TGTGCCAGCAGTTCCCAGGGAGGCATGAACACTGAAGCTTTCTTT. Encoded protein: CASSSQGGMNTEAFF. This chain uses TRBV6-5 with TRBJ1-1, with D possibly TRBD1 on 5 matching bases. CDR3 length equals 15 residues. Germline loops: CDR1 MNHEY, CDR2 SVGAGI. Trimming left V 4 bases short and J 0 bases short, with 12 bases between.

This clonotype was seen only once. The genes are TRBV28 and TRBJ2-7, with 8 bases identical to TRBD1. This CDR3 spans 14 amino acids. Germline V CDR1 and CDR2: MDHEN, SYDVKM. Trimming cost V 3 bases and J 4 bases; bases outside gene matches: 5. The CDR3 DNA follows: TGTGCCAGCAGTTTCAGGGGGCGCGGGTACGAGCAGTACTTC. This translates into CASSFRGRGYEQYF.

This clonotype appeared many times. V usage is TRBV11-2 and J usage is TRBJ2-5, with TRBD2 matching over 12 bases. CDR1 is SGHAT and CDR2 is FQNNGV in the germline V gene. Trimming at V came to 1 base and at J to 4 bases, leaving 10 bases not matched to a gene. The CDR3 consists of 18 residues. The CDR3 DNA follows: TGTGCCAGCAGCTTAGGAACTAGCGGGGGGCAACCCCCAGAGACCCAGTACTTC. This encodes CASSLGTSGGQPPETQYF.

This clonotype was seen at least ten times. The chain uses TRBV6-1 and TRBJ2-5; 10 positions agree with TRBD1. With V trimmed by 5 bases and J by 5 bases, 5 bases remained unmatched. This CDR3 is built from 14 residues. Germline V gives CDR1 MNHNS, CDR2 SASEGT. The CDR3 is CASSRDRGFETQYF. CDR3 DNA: TGTGCCAGCAGTCGGGACAGGGGTTTTGAGACCCAGTACTTC.

This chain connects TRBV2 to TRBJ2-5, with a weak D call TRBD1 (5 bases). V was cut by 7 bases and J by 7 bases, with 16 bases left in between. Germline V gene lookup returns CDR1 SNHLY and CDR2 FYNNEI. The CDR3 consists of 13 residues. The CDR3: CASTKGVDGTQYF. The CDR3 DNA follows: TGTGCCAGCACCAAAGGGGTAGACGGGACCCAGTACTTC.

The chain uses TRBV2 and TRBJ2-7, with D possibly matching TRBD1 (6 bases). CDR1 is SNHLY, CDR2 FYNNEI, per germline. The CDR3 sequence is 16 residues long. V lost 4 bases, J lost 3 bases, and 19 bases lay in between. The CDR3 coding sequence is TGTGCCAGCAGTGTGATTCTTGGGCAGGGGATCTACGAGCAGTACTTC. Translated: CASSVILGQGIYEQYF.

This clonotype was observed at least ten times. The chain is built from TRBV20-1 and TRBJ2-7; 10 bases are shared with TRBD1. With 4 bases clipped from V and 4 bases from J, the junction kept 4 bases outside the gene matches. The germline CDR1 and CDR2 sequences are DFQATT and SNEGSKA (reference sequence). This CDR3 is 13 amino acids long. CDR3 protein: CSAIDRGLYEQYF. CDR3 DNA: TGCAGTGCTATTGACAGGGGGCTATACGAGCAGTACTTC.

The genes are TRBV11-2 and TRBJ2-7; a possible D gene is TRBD1 (7 bases). Germline-derived CDR1 and CDR2 are SGHAT and FQNNGV. This CDR3 is built from 16 residues. Trimming stripped 6 bases from V and 6 bases from J, with 24 bases between. The CDR3, as DNA: TGTGCCAGCAGGTCCCTGGGACAGCGGGTTTGGGGCGAGCAGTACTTC. This codes for CASRSLGQRVWGEQYF.